One T cell receptor beta chain is described in this entry. The sample belongs to a study of blood T cell repertoires in COVID-19. Study background: Material from acute and convalescent COVID-19 was sourced from the United States, Italy and Spain. PBMCs, B-cell-depleted T cells, or T cells provided the cDNA or gDNA that made up the material.

Methods used by the authors: By means of reference gene primer amplification, nucleated cell counts were estimated. TCRdb keeps only in-frame clones here, not all; method: immunoSEQ multiplex PCR. V and J calls and clone size follow that table, whereas D and trimming were derived from the DNA. This table holds 180,000 or so clones, approximately 84% found once. Between the trimmed V and J ends, which lost 6 bases and 10 bases, there was a span of 14 bases. Germline loops: CDR1 ENHRY, CDR2 SYGVKD. The CDR3 spans 12 residues. Sequencing input: peripheral blood. This TCR was recovered from a woman of 80 years or more with acute or convalescent COVID-19. The chain joins TRBV10-3 to TRBJ2-3; TRBD1 is a possible D gene (5 bases). The CDR3 protein is CAIRAKGSPQYF. In nucleotides, the CDR3 is TGTGCCATCAGGGCAAAGGGGTCCCCGCAGTATTTT.